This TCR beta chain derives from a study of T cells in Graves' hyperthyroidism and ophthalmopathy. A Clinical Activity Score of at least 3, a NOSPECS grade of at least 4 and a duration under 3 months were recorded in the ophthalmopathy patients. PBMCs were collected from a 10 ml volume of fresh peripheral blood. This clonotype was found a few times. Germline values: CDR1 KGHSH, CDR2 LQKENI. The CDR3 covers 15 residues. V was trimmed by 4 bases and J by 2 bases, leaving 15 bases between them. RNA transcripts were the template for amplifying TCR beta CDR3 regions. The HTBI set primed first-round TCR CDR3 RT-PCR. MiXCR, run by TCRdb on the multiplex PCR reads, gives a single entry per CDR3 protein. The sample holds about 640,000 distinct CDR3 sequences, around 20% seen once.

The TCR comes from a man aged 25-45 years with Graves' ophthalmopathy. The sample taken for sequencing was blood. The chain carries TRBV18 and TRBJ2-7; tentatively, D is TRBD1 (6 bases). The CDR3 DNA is TGTGCCAGCTCACTCATGACCGGGACACCCTACGAGCAGTACTTC. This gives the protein CASSLMTGTPYEQYF.